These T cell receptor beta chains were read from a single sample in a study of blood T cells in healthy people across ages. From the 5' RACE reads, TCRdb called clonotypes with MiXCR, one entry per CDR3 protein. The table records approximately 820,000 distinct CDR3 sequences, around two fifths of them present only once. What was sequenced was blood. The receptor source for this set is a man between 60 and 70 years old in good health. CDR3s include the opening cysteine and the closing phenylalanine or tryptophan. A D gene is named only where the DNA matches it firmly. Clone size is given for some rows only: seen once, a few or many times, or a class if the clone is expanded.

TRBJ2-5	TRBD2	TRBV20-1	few	CSAALGGAGATQYF	TGCAGTGCTGCCCTCGGGGGGGCTGGGGCGACCCAGTACTTC
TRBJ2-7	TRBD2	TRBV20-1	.	CSARATSARSYEQYF	TGCAGTGCTAGAGCTACTAGCGCCCGCTCCTACGAGCAGTACTTC
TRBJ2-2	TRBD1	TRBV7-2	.	CATATGVTGELFF	TGTGCCACCGCGACAGGGGTCACCGGGGAGCTGTTTTTT
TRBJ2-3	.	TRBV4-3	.	CASSQVVRGTVGSDTQYF	TGCGCCAGCAGCCAAGTTGTAAGGGGGACTGTGGGCTCAGATACGCAGTATTTT
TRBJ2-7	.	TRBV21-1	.	CASSQRYSYEQYF	TGTGCCAGCAGTCAAAGGTACAGCTACGAGCAGTACTTC
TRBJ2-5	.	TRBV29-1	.	CSVGRDDNEQYF	TGCAGCGTTGGCCGGGACGACAATGAGCAGTACTTC
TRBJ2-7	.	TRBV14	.	CASSQEAGFSYEQYF	TGTGCCAGCAGCCAAGAGGCAGGGTTCTCCTACGAGCAGTACTTC
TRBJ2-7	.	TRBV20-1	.	CSARDNVEGGYEQYF	TGCAGTGCTAGAGATAACGTAGAGGGGGGGTACGAGCAGTACTTC
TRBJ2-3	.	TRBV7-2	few	CASSLYGVDTQYF	TGTGCCAGCAGCTTATATGGGGTTGATACGCAGTATTTT
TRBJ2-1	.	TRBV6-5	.	CASSYRRAGNEQFF	TGTGCCAGCAGTTATAGACGGGCCGGGAATGAGCAGTTCTTC
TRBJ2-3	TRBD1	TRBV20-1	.	CSAHPPQPGQSTDTQYF	TGCAGTGCTCACCCGCCTCAACCGGGACAGAGCACAGATACGCAGTATTTT
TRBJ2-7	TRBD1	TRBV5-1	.	CASSLGQGVNYEQYF	TGCGCCAGCAGCTTGGGACAGGGGGTAAACTACGAGCAGTACTTC
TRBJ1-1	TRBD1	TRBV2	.	CASNLGQASVMNTEAFF	TGTGCCAGCAATCTAGGACAGGCGTCTGTCATGAACACTGAAGCTTTCTTT
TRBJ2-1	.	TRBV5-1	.	CASSFRGTSYNEQFF	TGCGCCAGCAGCTTTAGAGGGACAAGTTACAATGAGCAGTTCTTC
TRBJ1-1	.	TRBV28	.	CASSLLRGPAFF	TGTGCCAGCAGTTTACTCCGAGGGCCCGCTTTCTTT
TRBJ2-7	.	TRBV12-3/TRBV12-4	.	CASSHPARAYEQYF	TGTGCCAGCAGCCACCCGGCGCGGGCATACGAGCAGTACTTC
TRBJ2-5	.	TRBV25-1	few	CASSESANSKSETQYF	TGTGCCAGCAGTGAATCGGCAAATTCAAAGAGTGAGACCCAGTACTTC
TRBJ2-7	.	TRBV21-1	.	CASSKTFRPYEQYF	TGTGCCAGCAGCAAAACCTTCAGACCCTACGAGCAGTACTTC
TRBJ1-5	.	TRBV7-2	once	CASSLVGGEGQPQHF	TGTGCCAGCAGCTTAGTAGGGGGGGAAGGTCAGCCCCAGCATTTT
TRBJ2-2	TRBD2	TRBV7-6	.	CASSLARAGGTGELFF	TGTGCCAGCAGCTTAGCCCGGGCGGGGGGCACCGGGGAGCTGTTTTTT
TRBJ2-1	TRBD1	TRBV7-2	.	CASTPGTGIYNEQFF	TGTGCCAGCACCCCCGGGACAGGAATATACAATGAGCAGTTCTTC
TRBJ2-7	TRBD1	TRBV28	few	CASTTGTGDSAYEQYF	TGTGCCAGCACCACCGGGACAGGGGACTCCGCCTACGAGCAGTACTTC
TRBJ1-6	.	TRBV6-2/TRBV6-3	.	CASSYSPGLSGNSPLHF	TGTGCCAGCAGTTACAGTCCGGGACTCTCGGGTAATTCACCCCTCCACTTT
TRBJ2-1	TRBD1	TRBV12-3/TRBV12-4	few	CASRLQGTDYNEQFF	TGTGCCAGCAGGTTACAGGGGACGGATTACAATGAGCAGTTCTTC
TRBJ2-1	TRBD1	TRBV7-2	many	CASSFDRGSYNEQFF	TGTGCCAGCAGCTTTGACAGGGGCTCCTACAATGAGCAGTTCTTC
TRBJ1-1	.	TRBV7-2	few	CASSLAWVNTEAFF	TGTGCCAGCAGCTTAGCGTGGGTGAACACTGAAGCTTTCTTT
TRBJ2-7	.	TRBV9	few	CASSVASTGAFYEQYF	TGTGCCAGCAGCGTAGCGTCCACTGGCGCTTTCTACGAGCAGTACTTC
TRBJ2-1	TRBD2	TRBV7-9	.	CASTHSGGAASKEQFF	TGTGCCAGCACCCATTCGGGGGGGGCCGCCAGCAAGGAGCAGTTCTTC
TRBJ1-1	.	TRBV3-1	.	CASSQVSSGRNTEAFF	TGTGCCAGCAGCCAAGTCAGCTCAGGGCGGAACACTGAAGCTTTCTTT
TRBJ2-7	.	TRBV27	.	CASTDRSKEYF	TGTGCCAGCACAGACAGGTCTAAGGAGTACTTC